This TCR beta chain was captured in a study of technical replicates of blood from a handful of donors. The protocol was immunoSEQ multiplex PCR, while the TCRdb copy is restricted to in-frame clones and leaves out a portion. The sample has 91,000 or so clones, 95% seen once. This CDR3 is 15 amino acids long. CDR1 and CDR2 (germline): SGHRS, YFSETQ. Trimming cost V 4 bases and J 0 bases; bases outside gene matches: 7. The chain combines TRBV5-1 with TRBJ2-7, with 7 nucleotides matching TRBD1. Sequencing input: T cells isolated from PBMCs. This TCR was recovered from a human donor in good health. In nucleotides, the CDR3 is TGCGCCAGCAGCGCGACAGGGCGTGGCTCCTACGAGCAGTACTTC. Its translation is CASSATGRGSYEQYF.